Each of the 17 T cell receptor beta chains below was sequenced from the same sample in a study of T cell responses to AZD1222 COVID-19 vaccine. This table comes from immunoSEQ multiplex PCR, and its TCRdb copy is limited to in-frame clones, with some not included. The table lists more than 110,000 clones, under 95% of them singletons. Material: peripheral blood, obtained on day 0 of AZD1222 vaccination. These receptors all stem from an adult in good health.

This chain connects TRBV29-1 to TRBJ1-1; D is perhaps TRBD1 (5 bases). Germline-derived CDR1 and CDR2 are SQVTM and ANQGSEA. There are 11 residues in the CDR3. V lost 8 bases and J lost 11, with 18 bases in between. CDR3 DNA sequence: TGCAGCCACCCTTTTGGGGGAGGTGCTTTCTTT. Translating gives CSHPFGGGAFF.

The rearrangement uses TRBV12-3 or TRBV12-4 and TRBJ1-2; D gene unclear. V was pared by 3 bases and J by 4 bases, with 9 bases between. The CDR3 is 13 amino acids. The chain's CDR3 is CASSFQSLYGYTF. CDR3 nucleotide sequence: TGTGCCAGCAGTTTTCAGTCCCTCTATGGCTACACCTTC.

The chain employs TRBV11-1 and TRBJ2-7; tentatively, D is TRBD1 or TRBD2 (5 bases each). This CDR3 is 15 amino acids long. Germline CDR1 SGHAT, CDR2 FQDESV (reference sequence). The V and J ends lost 1 base and 1 base respectively, with 11 bases between them. In nucleotides, the CDR3 is TGTGCCAGCAGCTTAGAGGGACCCCGGTCCTACGAGCAGTACTTC. This sequence encodes CASSLEGPRSYEQYF.

This sequence joins TRBV27 and TRBJ1-1; weak D call: TRBD1 (5 bases). CDR3 length equals 13 residues. V lost 8 bases, J lost 5 bases, and 15 bases lay in between. Germline V gives CDR1 MNHEY, CDR2 SMNVEV (reference sequence). The chain's CDR3 is CASERGWGTEAFF. CDR3 bases: TGTGCCAGCGAACGGGGGTGGGGGACTGAAGCTTTCTTT.

The chain recombines TRBV10-2 with TRBJ2-1; 8 bases agree with TRBD2. J was trimmed by 0 bases and V by 6 bases; bases with no gene match: 4. This CDR3 has 15 residues. The germline V gene has CDR1 WSHSY and CDR2 SAAADI. Written as DNA, the CDR3 is TGCGCCAGCAGACCCGGGACTAGCTCCTACAATGAGCAGTTCTTC. This gives the protein CASRPGTSSYNEQFF.

DNA of the CDR3: TGCAGCGTTCGGACAGCCAGAGGTGGCTACACCTTC. Encoded protein: CSVRTARGGYTF. The chain combines TRBV29-1 with TRBJ1-2, with a tentative D call TRBD1 (6 bases). The germline CDR1 and CDR2 sequences are SQVTM and ANQGSEA. V was clipped by 5 bases and J by 7 bases, with 14 bases between them. This CDR3 has 12 amino acids.

The chain recombines TRBV19 with TRBJ1-5; D remains ambiguous. The CDR3 covers 14 residues. V was clipped by 6 bases and J by 0 bases, with 9 bases between them. From germline, CDR1 is LNHDA and CDR2 SQIVND (reference sequence). The CDR3 sequence is CASSRIASNQPQHF. In DNA form, the CDR3 reads TGTGCCAGTAGCCGGATTGCTAGCAATCAGCCCCAGCATTTT.

This sequence joins TRBV28 and TRBJ1-5, with a weak D call TRBD1 (5 bases). CDR1 is MDHEN, CDR2 SYDVKM, per germline. V gave up 7 bases and J gave up 2 bases, with 18 bases separating them. The CDR3 has 16 amino acids. CDR3 nucleotides: TGTGCCAGCATCGGATGGGGGGTGGTTGGCAATCAGCCCCAGCATTTT. It is translated as CASIGWGVVGNQPQHF.

This clone turned up a few times. The gene calls are TRBV9 and TRBJ1-6; 9 nucleotides match TRBD1. After removal of 3 bases from V and 7 bases from J, the junction contained 2 bases not matched to a gene. Germline CDR1 is SGDLS and CDR2 is YYNGEE. This CDR3 is built from 14 residues. The CDR3, as DNA: TGTGCCAGCAGCGGAGGACAGGGGAATTCACCCCTCCACTTT. This encodes CASSGGQGNSPLHF. Variable domain in full (rest from reference TRBV9 and TRBJ1-6): DSGVTQTPKHLITATGQRVTLRCSPRSGDLSVYWYQQSLDQGLQFLIQYYNGEERAKGNILERFSAQQFPDLHSELNLSSLELGDSALYFCASSGGQGNSPLHFGNGTRLTVT.

The V gene is TRBV7-3, the J gene TRBJ2-1; 11 bases map to TRBD2. This CDR3 has 15 residues. The V segment lost 5 bases and the J segment 7 bases; nucleotides outside the gene matches: 7. CDR1 SGHTA and CDR2 FQGTGA come from the germline V gene. The CDR3 DNA reads as TGTGCCAGCAGCAAGGGACTAGCGGCACTTAATGAGCAGTTCTTC. This gives the protein CASSKGLAALNEQFF.

This chain connects TRBV7-2 to TRBJ1-1; D uncertain. The germline V gene has CDR1 SGHTA and CDR2 FQGNSA. The CDR3 consists of 15 residues. Trimming pared 5 bases from V and 1 base from J, leaving 14 bases between. This CDR3 reads CASSPLGRRNTEAFF. In DNA, the CDR3 is TGTGCCAGCAGCCCCCTAGGGCGCCGGAACACTGAAGCTTTCTTT.

The genes are TRBV15 and TRBJ2-5; D ambiguous. Trimming took off 0 bases at V and 5 bases at J, with 13 bases between the two ends. This CDR3 is 15 amino acids long. Germline assignment: CDR1 LNHNV and CDR2 YYDKDF (reference sequence). CDR3 loop: CATSRDNTVWETQYF. The CDR3, as DNA: TGTGCCACCAGCAGAGATAATACGGTCTGGGAGACCCAGTACTTC.

J is TRBJ2-3 and V is TRBV21-1; TRBD1, as called in the table, went unchecked against the DNA. TRBV21-1 is a pseudogene. The CDR3 has 13 amino acids. The CDR3 reads CASTQGGTDTQYF. Here the CDR3 DNA reads TGTGCCAGCACTCAGGGGGGAACAGATACGCAGTATTTT.

The V gene is TRBV7-9, the J gene TRBJ1-4; no firm D call. The CDR3 contains 14 residues. V shed 6 bases and J shed 0 bases, with 8 bases lying between them. Germline V CDR1 and CDR2: SEHNR, FQNEAQ (reference sequence). As DNA, the CDR3 is TGTGCCAGCAGGTCCACTGCAACTAATGAAAAACTGTTTTTT. The encoded protein is CASRSTATNEKLFF.

The chain has TRBV7-8 and TRBJ2-2; TRBD2 matches at 8 bases. CDR3 size: 16 residues. The V gene's germline CDR1 is SGHVS and CDR2 FQNEAQ. V lost 1 base, J lost 3 bases, and 4 bases stayed unmatched. The CDR3 here is CASSLVGTRDTGELFF. CDR3 in DNA: TGTGCCAGCAGCTTAGTGGGGACTAGAGACACCGGGGAGCTGTTTTTT.

The genes are TRBV6-5 and TRBJ1-6; TRBD1 might be the D (5 bases). Trimming left V 2 bases short and J 5 bases short, with 13 bases between. This CDR3 region has 16 residues. Germline V gene data show CDR1 as MNHEY and CDR2 as SVGAGI. CDR3 nucleotides: TGTGCCAGCAGTTACCTCGGGGCGGTTAATAATTCACCCCTCCACTTT. Amino acid sequence: CASSYLGAVNNSPLHF.

The rearrangement joins TRBV30 to TRBJ1-4, with TRBD1 as a possible D gene (5 bases). CDR3 length: 15 residues. CDR1 is GTSNPN, CDR2 SVGIG, per germline (reference sequence). V was shortened by 2 bases and J by 0 bases, with 10 bases between the two germline ends. The CDR3 region has the DNA TGTGCCTGGAGTCCAGGGAATCCAACTAATGAAAAACTGTTTTTT. Translated: CAWSPGNPTNEKLFF.